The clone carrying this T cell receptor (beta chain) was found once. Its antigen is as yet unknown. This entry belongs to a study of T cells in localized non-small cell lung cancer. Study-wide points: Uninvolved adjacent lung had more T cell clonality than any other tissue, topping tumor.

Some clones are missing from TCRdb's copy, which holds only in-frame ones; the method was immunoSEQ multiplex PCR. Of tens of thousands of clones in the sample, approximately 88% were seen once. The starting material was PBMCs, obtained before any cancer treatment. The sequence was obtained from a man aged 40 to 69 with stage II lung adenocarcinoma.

Here the CDR3 reads CASSSGYMNTEAFF. In DNA form, the CDR3 reads TGTGCCAGCAGCTCAGGGTACATGAACACTGAAGCTTTCTTT. The chain has TRBV11-3 and TRBJ1-1, with D perhaps matching TRBD1 (5 bases). The CDR3 loop spans 14 amino acids. Germline assignment: CDR1 SGHNT and CDR2 YENEEA. The V end lost 4 bases, the J end lost 0 bases, and 9 bases lay between the germline ends.